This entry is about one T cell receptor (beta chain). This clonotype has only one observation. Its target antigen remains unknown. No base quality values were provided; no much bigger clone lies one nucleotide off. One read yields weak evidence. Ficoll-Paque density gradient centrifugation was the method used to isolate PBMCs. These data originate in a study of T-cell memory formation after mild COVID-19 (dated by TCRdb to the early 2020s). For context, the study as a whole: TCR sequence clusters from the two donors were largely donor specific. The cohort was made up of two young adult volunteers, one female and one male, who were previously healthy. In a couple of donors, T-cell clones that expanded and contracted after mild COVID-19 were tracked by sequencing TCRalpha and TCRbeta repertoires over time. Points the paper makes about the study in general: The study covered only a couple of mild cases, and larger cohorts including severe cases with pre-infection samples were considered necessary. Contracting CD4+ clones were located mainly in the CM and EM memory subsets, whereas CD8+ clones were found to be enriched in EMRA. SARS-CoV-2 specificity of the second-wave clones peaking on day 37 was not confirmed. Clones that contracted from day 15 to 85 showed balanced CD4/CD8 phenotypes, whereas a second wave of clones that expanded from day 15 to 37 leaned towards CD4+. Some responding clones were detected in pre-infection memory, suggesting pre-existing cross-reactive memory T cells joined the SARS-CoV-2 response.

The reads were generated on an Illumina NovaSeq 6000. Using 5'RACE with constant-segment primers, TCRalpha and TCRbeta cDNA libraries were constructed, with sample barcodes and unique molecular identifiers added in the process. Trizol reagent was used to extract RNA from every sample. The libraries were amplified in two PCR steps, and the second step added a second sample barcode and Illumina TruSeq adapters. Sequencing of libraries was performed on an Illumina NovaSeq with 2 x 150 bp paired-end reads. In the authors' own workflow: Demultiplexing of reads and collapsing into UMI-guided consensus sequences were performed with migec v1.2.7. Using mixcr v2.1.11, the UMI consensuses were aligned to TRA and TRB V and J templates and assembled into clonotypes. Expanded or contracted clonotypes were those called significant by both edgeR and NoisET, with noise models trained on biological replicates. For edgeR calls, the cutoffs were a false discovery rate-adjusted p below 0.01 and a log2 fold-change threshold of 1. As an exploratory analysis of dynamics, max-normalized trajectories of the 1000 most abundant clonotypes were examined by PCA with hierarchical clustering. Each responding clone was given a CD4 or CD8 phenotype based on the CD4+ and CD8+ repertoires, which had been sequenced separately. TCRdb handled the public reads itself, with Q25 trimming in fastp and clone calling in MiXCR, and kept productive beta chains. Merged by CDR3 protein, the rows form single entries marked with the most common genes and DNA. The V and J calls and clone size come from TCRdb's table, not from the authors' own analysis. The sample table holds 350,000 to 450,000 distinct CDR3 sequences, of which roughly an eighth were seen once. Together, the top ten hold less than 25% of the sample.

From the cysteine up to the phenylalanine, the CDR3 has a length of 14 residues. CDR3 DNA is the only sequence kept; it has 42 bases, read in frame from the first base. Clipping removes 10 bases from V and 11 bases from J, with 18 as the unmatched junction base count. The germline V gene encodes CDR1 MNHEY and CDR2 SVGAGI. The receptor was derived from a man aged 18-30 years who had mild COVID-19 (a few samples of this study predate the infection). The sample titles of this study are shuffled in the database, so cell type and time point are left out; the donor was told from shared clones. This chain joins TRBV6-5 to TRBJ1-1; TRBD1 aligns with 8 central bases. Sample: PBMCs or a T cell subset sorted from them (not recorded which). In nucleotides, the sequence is TGTGCCACCGACCGCACAGGGGGGGGCCAGGCGGCTTTCTTT. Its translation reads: CATDRTGGGQAAFF.